The rows below give T cell receptor beta chains drawn from one sample of a study of blood T cell repertoires in COVID-19. Repertoires were generated with immunoSEQ multiplex PCR, while TCRdb's copy carries only in-frame clones and drops some. The sample shows 40,000 to 50,000 clones, approximately 88% of them seen only once. The specimen was peripheral blood. The receptors derive from a man aged 50 to 60 with active COVID-19. CDR3s include the opening cysteine and the closing phenylalanine or tryptophan. D genes are given only for firm matches. Size tells how often a clone was seen (once, few, many) or the class of an expanded clone, and some rows leave it out.

d_gene	abundance	v_gene	j_gene	CDR3aa	CDR3nt
NA	NA	TRBV6-2/TRBV6-3	TRBJ1-2	CASSYSADYGYTF	TGTGCCAGCAGTTACTCGGCGGACTATGGCTACACCTTC
TRBD2	NA	TRBV19	TRBJ2-3	CASSIDGTSASTDTQYF	TGTGCCAGTAGTATAGATGGGACTAGCGCTTCGACAGATACGCAGTATTTT
TRBD1	NA	TRBV6-2/TRBV6-3	TRBJ2-7	CASSRTGGREQYF	TGTGCCAGCAGCCGAACAGGGGGGCGCGAGCAGTACTTC
NA	NA	TRBV10-3	TRBJ1-5	CAISSGNQPQHF	TGTGCCATCTCATCGGGCAATCAGCCCCAGCATTTT
NA	NA	TRBV6-1	TRBJ1-2	CASSEREIYGYTF	TGTGCCAGCAGTGAAAGGGAGATCTATGGCTACACCTTC
TRBD2	NA	TRBV24-1	TRBJ2-3	CATSDQRTSGMSDTQYF	TGTGCCACCAGTGATCAAAGGACTAGCGGGATGTCAGATACGCAGTATTTT
NA	NA	TRBV19	TRBJ2-3	CASSSRQARTDTQYF	TGTGCCAGTAGTTCCAGACAGGCCCGCACAGATACGCAGTATTTT
TRBD1	NA	TRBV10-3	TRBJ1-1	CASGQGATTEAFF	TGTGCCAGCGGACAGGGGGCGACGACTGAAGCTTTCTTT
NA	NA	TRBV10-2	TRBJ1-5	CASSGVGRGSNQPQHF	TGCGCCAGCAGTGGTGTAGGGAGGGGGAGCAATCAGCCCCAGCATTTT
NA	NA	TRBV9	TRBJ2-2	CASSPQWGAGELFF	TGTGCCAGCAGCCCCCAATGGGGAGCCGGGGAGCTGTTTTTT
NA	NA	TRBV9	TRBJ2-2	CASSVRGGELFF	TGTGCCAGCAGCGTACGGGGCGGGGAGCTGTTTTTT
NA	NA	TRBV29-1	TRBJ2-5	CSVGTWTELPETQYF	TGCAGCGTAGGAACTTGGACAGAACTTCCGGAGACCCAGTACTTC
NA	NA	TRBV6-2/TRBV6-3	TRBJ2-7	CASSYSSKRETSYEQYF	TGTGCCAGCAGTTACTCCTCGAAGAGGGAGACCTCCTACGAGCAGTACTTC
NA	NA	TRBV7-3	TRBJ1-1	CASSLGGPNTEAFF	TGTGCCAGCAGCTTAGGGGGCCCGAACACTGAAGCTTTCTTT
NA	NA	TRBV5-1	TRBJ1-2	CASSGADRLGYTF	TGCGCCAGCAGCGGGGCCGACAGGTTAGGCTACACCTTC
NA	NA	TRBV25-1	TRBJ2-5	CAGKRAQTQYF	TGTGCCGGAAAGAGGGCTCAGACCCAGTACTTC
NA	NA	TRBV18	TRBJ1-2	CASSPRARVNYGYTF	TGTGCCAGCTCACCAAGGGCCAGGGTTAACTATGGCTACACCTTC
NA	NA	TRBV3-1/TRBV3-2	TRBJ1-1	CASSQLSSNTEAFF	TGTGCCAGCAGCCAACTCAGTTCGAACACTGAAGCTTTCTTT
NA	NA	TRBV19	TRBJ2-7	CASSIGQGYEQYF	TGTGCCAGTAGTATTGGGCAGGGCTACGAGCAGTACTTC
NA	NA	TRBV3-1/TRBV3-2	TRBJ2-1	CASSQKVGTPSYNEQFF	TGTGCCAGCAGCCAAAAAGTAGGGACTCCATCCTACAATGAGCAGTTCTTC
NA	NA	TRBV15	TRBJ1-4	CATSRDAGAANEKLFF	TGTGCCACCAGCAGAGATGCGGGGGCGGCTAATGAAAAACTGTTTTTT
NA	once	TRBV7-8	TRBJ1-1	CASSLVGSGGQAFF	TGTGCCAGCAGCTTAGTCGGCTCCGGAGGTCAAGCTTTCTTT
TRBD2	once	TRBV11-2	TRBJ2-7	CASSRWTSGKGSYEQYF	TGTGCCAGCAGTCGCTGGACTAGCGGGAAGGGCTCCTACGAGCAGTACTTC
TRBD2	NA	TRBV29-1	TRBJ2-1	CSVEGGLAASYNEQFF	TGCAGCGTTGAAGGGGGACTAGCGGCCTCCTACAATGAGCAGTTCTTC
NA	NA	TRBV7-9	TRBJ2-7	CASSSPGLTYEQYF	TGTGCCAGCAGCTCTCCAGGGTTAACCTACGAGCAGTACTTC
TRBD2	NA	TRBV3-1/TRBV3-2	TRBJ2-1	CASRTSGSYNEQFF	TGTGCCAGCCGGACTAGCGGATCCTACAATGAGCAGTTCTTC
NA	NA	TRBV7-9	TRBJ2-3	CASSRISTDTQYF	TGTGCCAGCAGCCGTATTAGCACAGATACGCAGTATTTT
TRBD2	NA	TRBV9	TRBJ2-1	CASSPEGAGAYNEQFF	TGTGCCAGCAGCCCAGAGGGAGCGGGAGCGTACAATGAGCAGTTCTTC
NA	once	TRBV5-6	TRBJ2-7	CASRLRDSYEQYF	TGTGCCAGCAGACTCAGGGACTCCTACGAGCAGTACTTC
TRBD1	NA	TRBV28	TRBJ2-7	CASSLFGTGGGGSYEQYF	TGTGCCAGCAGTTTATTCGGGACAGGGGGAGGGGGCTCCTACGAGCAGTACTTC